This T cell receptor beta chain was captured in a study of blood T cells in healthy people across ages. A second roughly 6 to 11 cycle PCR used barcoded and J-beta primers. All samples yielded 2.5 million or more CDR3-containing paired-end reads. TCRdb called the 5' RACE reads again in MiXCR, with one record for every CDR3 protein. Counted here are 350,000 to 450,000 distinct CDR3 sequences, 50% to 60% occurring once; the ten biggest clones make up roughly 51%. Study-level points and caveats: Per million T cells, TCR beta diversity dropped about linearly as age rose. Donor CMV status, an unknown factor, possibly confounded changes in expanded clonotypes.

In the case of this clonotype: Its antigen is not known.

Germline V gene lookup returns CDR1 SGHRS and CDR2 YFSETQ. The V gene lost 4 bases and the J gene lost 8 bases, with 15 bases spanning the gap. The length of the CDR3 is 14 residues. Each sample provided at least 5 micrograms of extracted total RNA. The chain employs TRBV5-1 and TRBJ1-4; TRBD1 is a possible D gene (6 bases). Sequenced sample: blood. The source is a man in his sixties in good health. The CDR3 is CASSSGRGGEKLFF. CDR3 bases: TGCGCCAGCAGCAGTGGCAGGGGAGGAGAAAAACTGTTTTTT.